This T cell receptor beta chain appears in the sequencing data of a study of monozygotic twins with cystic fibrosis. For this clone: Antigen unknown.

General observations from the study: Nucleotide-identical clonotype sharing was significantly higher within monozygotic CF twin pairs than between unrelated CF individuals.

Germline assignment: CDR1 KGHSH and CDR2 LQKENI. J lost 7 bases, V lost 3 bases, and 9 bases had no gene match. This CDR3 is 15 amino acids long. Repertoires were generated with immunoSEQ multiplex PCR, while TCRdb's copy carries only in-frame clones and drops some. The sample lists about 9,100 clones, around 93% occurring once. This TCR derives from a boy aged 2 to 9 with cystic fibrosis. This chain links TRBV18 with TRBJ1-3; 7 nucleotides agree with TRBD1. The sample comprised blood. CDR3 loop: CASSPGTATGNTIYF. The CDR3 coding sequence is TGTGCCAGCTCACCCGGGACAGCTACAGGGAACACCATATATTTT. Full variable domain (outside the CDR3, taken from reference TRBV18 and TRBJ1-3): NAGVMQNPRHLVRRRGQEARLRCSPMKGHSHVYWYRQLPEEGLKFMVYLQKENIIDESGMPKERFSAEFPKEGPSILRIQQVVRGDSAAYFCASSPGTATGNTIYFGEGSWLTVV.